This T cell receptor beta chain emerged from a study of siplizumab effects on memory and regulatory T cells. The table came from immunoSEQ multiplex PCR; TCRdb's copy has only in-frame clones and leaves some out. The sample includes about 100,000 clones, 94% of them seen just once. The V gene's germline CDR1 is MNHEY and CDR2 SVGAGI. Trimming left V 7 bases short and J 8 bases short, with 20 bases between. This CDR3 region has 14 residues. This rearrangement joins TRBV6-5 to TRBJ1-2; tentative D call: TRBD1 (5 bases). Sequenced input: Tregs sorted from blood. This receptor was obtained from a human donor in good health. This chain's CDR3 is CASNEPRREEGYTF. The DNA of the CDR3 is TGTGCCAGCAACGAGCCTCGCAGGGAGGAAGGCTACACCTTC.